This T cell receptor beta chain was observed in a study of cytomegalovirus exposure and HLA in healthy donors. Overall study findings and caveats: High specificity and sensitivity for cytomegalovirus status were reported for the classifier. A subsequent analysis found that TCR clusters from the first cohort also tended to co-occur in the 90 to 150 validation repertoires, with less than 95% of cluster scores above 0. Many donors carried some public TCRs, although rarity characterized most TCR sequences.

Concerning this clone itself: Its specificity is not known.

From the roughly 120-subject validation cohort, which was separate from the approximately 720-subject first cohort, the donors were drawn. The assay was immunoSEQ multiplex PCR, and TCRdb's table has in-frame clones only and misses some. The data contain more than 300,000 clones, about nine tenths of them singletons. The CDR3 runs 19 residues. Trimming took 0 bases from V and 5 from J; bases not matched to a gene: 14. Looked up from germline, CDR1 is MDHEN and CDR2 is SYDVKM. This TCR derives from a young woman in good health and CMV-seronegative. Sequencing was carried out using PBMCs. This chain links TRBV28 with TRBJ2-2; 8 bases match TRBD2. The CDR3 DNA follows: TGTGCCAGCAGTTTATGGGGAAAAAGCGGGAGCCCCCTAACCGGGGAGCTGTTTTTT. Protein sequence: CASSLWGKSGSPLTGELFF. The full variable domain, rest sourced from reference TRBV28 and TRBJ2-2, is DVKVTQSSRYLVKRTGEKVFLECVQDMDHENMFWYRQDPGLGLRLIYFSYDVKMKEKGDIPEGYSVSREKKERFSLILESASTNQTSMYLCASSLWGKSGSPLTGELFFGEGSRLTVL.